The next 29 T cell receptor beta chains were all read from a single sample in a study of T cell repertoires in cytomegalovirus infection. TCRdb called the reads again in MiXCR, with one record for every CDR3 protein. This sample yields hundreds of thousands of distinct CDR3 sequences, of which roughly 30% are seen a single time; roughly 13% belongs to the top ten. Antigen specificity for these receptors is unknown. The sample in question was cultured CD8+ T cells from PBMCs, obtained from culture after CMV antigen stimulation. The receptors come from a human donor in good health (CMV status not recorded). Some clones in this sample may be carry-over from other donors' samples.

In nucleotides, the CDR3 is TGCAGCGTTACTGACAGGGTCAGGGACACTGAAGCTTTCTTT. It translates to CSVTDRVRDTEAFF. The chain joins TRBV29-1 to TRBJ1-1, with TRBD1 matching 7 bases. Germline trimming cut 5 bases from V and 3 bases from J; bases unmatched to any gene: 9. The CDR3 runs to 14 residues. Germline CDR1 reads SQVTM; CDR2 reads ANQGSEA. Based on the CDR3 plus reference TRBV29-1 and TRBJ1-1, the full variable domain is SAVISQKPSRDICQRGTSLTIQCQVDSQVTMMFWYRQQPGQSLTLIATANQGSEATYESGFVIDKFPISRPNLTFSTLTVSNMSPEDSSIYLCSVTDRVRDTEAFFGQGTRLTVV.

This clonotype was observed a handful of times. The V call is TRBV27, the J call TRBJ1-6; D call uncertain. CDR1 MNHEY and CDR2 SMNVEV come from the germline V gene (reference sequence). V lost 3 bases and J 4 bases, leaving 7 bases between the germline ends. The CDR3 length is 14 residues. CDR3: CASSFNVYNSPLHF. The CDR3 DNA reads as TGTGCCAGCAGTTTTAACGTTTATAATTCACCCCTCCACTTT.

This clonotype was counted only a few times. V and J are TRBV7-9 and TRBJ2-7, with D perhaps being TRBD1 or TRBD2 (5 bases each). Trimming cost V 2 bases and J 3 bases, with 20 bases left between them. The length of the CDR3 is 17 residues. Germline V gives CDR1 SEHNR, CDR2 FQNEAQ (reference sequence). DNA of the CDR3: TGTGCCAGCAGCTTATTCCCGCTCGGGACCGACGGCTACGAGCAGTACTTC. It encodes CASSLFPLGTDGYEQYF.

This clonotype has a handful of counts. The chain carries TRBV12-3 or TRBV12-4 and TRBJ1-5; 10 bases align to TRBD1. V trimming: 6 bases; J trimming: 7 bases; junction bases outside the gene matches: 9. This CDR3 is 15 amino acids long. The DNA of the CDR3 is TGTGCCAGCAGCGCGGGGACAGGGGCCCTACAGCCCCAGCATTTT. It specifies CASSAGTGALQPQHF.

This chain uses TRBV28 with TRBJ1-5; D is unresolved. The CDR3 runs to 12 residues. The V end was cut by 1 base, the J end by 8 bases, with 6 bases between. Looked up from germline, CDR1 is MDHEN and CDR2 is SYDVKM. For the CDR3, the DNA is TGTGCCAGCAGTTTATATCGAGAGCCCCAGCATTTT. Amino acids: CASSLYREPQHF.

This clonotype was seen a single time. The chain joins TRBV27 to TRBJ2-4; D is possibly TRBD1 (5 bases). V gave up 7 bases and J gave up 7 bases, with 14 bases separating them. CDR3 length equals 13 residues. CDR1 MNHEY and CDR2 SMNVEV come from the germline V gene (reference sequence). The CDR3 sequence: CASKNRGKNIQYF. The CDR3 coding sequence is TGTGCCAGCAAGAATAGGGGTAAGAACATTCAGTACTTC.

This sequence joins TRBV24-1 and TRBJ2-3, with 16 positions matching TRBD2. The CDR3 length is 17 residues. V was clipped by 4 bases and J by 4 bases; unmatched bases: 4. CDR1 is KGHDR, CDR2 SFDVKD, per germline. CDR3 sequence (DNA): TGTGCCACCAGTGACCCCGGGACTAGCGGGGGGGCAGATACGCAGTATTTT. Protein: CATSDPGTSGGADTQYF.

The chain uses TRBV10-3 and TRBJ2-3; TRBD2 matches 7 bases. The CDR3 has 17 amino acids. V was clipped by 4 bases and J by 3 bases; unmatched bases: 13. Germline V gives CDR1 ENHRY, CDR2 SYGVKD. Here the CDR3 reads CAISVRWGGLYTDTQYF. CDR3 coding DNA: TGTGCCATCAGTGTTAGGTGGGGGGGATTATATACAGATACGCAGTATTTT.

The table lists this clonotype with a few counts. The chain uses TRBV6-5 and TRBJ2-1; D remains ambiguous. Trimming pared 2 bases from V and 0 bases from J, leaving 8 bases between. CDR3 size: 15 residues. Germline loops: CDR1 MNHEY, CDR2 SVGAGI. DNA for the CDR3: TGTGCCAGCAGTTACGGCTCGACCTCCTACAATGAGCAGTTCTTC. Its protein is CASSYGSTSYNEQFF.

The chain joins TRBV11-2 to TRBJ2-1; tentatively, D is TRBD1 (6 bases). Trimming removed 2 bases from V and 6 bases from J, with 11 bases in between. The CDR3 covers 14 residues. Germline CDR1 is SGHAT and CDR2 is FQNNGV. Here the CDR3 DNA reads TGTGCCAGCAGCTTAAGGGGGATTTCCAATGAGCAGTTCTTC. Its translation: CASSLRGISNEQFF.

Of note for this clonotype: A much larger clone lies a single base off, so this may be a read error. V is TRBV7-2 and J is TRBJ1-2; 10 nucleotides align to TRBD1. This CDR3 spans 13 amino acids. Germline V gives CDR1 SGHTA, CDR2 FQGNSA. CDR3 loop: CAGSFGTGVGYTF. CDR3 coding DNA: TGTGCCGGCAGCTTCGGGACAGGGGTCGGCTACACCTTC.

This clonotype was detected ten times or more. The V gene is TRBV7-2, the J gene TRBJ2-1; unclear D gene. CDR1 is SGHTA and CDR2 is FQGNSA in the germline V gene. V was cut by 5 bases and J by 7 bases, with 6 bases left in between. The CDR3 covers 11 residues. The CDR3 is CASSPPNEQFF. As DNA, the CDR3 is TGTGCCAGCAGCCCCCCGAATGAGCAGTTCTTC.

This clonotype was counted only a few times. This chain links TRBV20-1 with TRBJ2-1; 7 bases align to TRBD1. After removal of 0 bases from V and 8 bases from J, the junction contained 10 bases not matched to a gene. This CDR3 region has 15 residues. Germline-derived CDR1 and CDR2 are DFQATT and SNEGSKA (reference sequence). The CDR3 sequence: CSARDPTGSKDEQFF. In DNA form, the CDR3 reads TGCAGTGCTAGAGATCCGACAGGGAGCAAGGATGAGCAGTTCTTC.

The chain joins TRBV13 to TRBJ2-2, with TRBD2 identical over 11 bases. Germline V lookup: CDR1 PRHDT, CDR2 FYEKMQ (reference sequence). J gave up 7 bases and V 5 bases, and 9 bases lay outside the gene matches. This CDR3 spans 16 amino acids. The CDR3 DNA is TGTGCCAGCAGCCGCGTGACTAGCGGGGCCGTCGGGGAGCTGTTTTTT. It yields the protein CASSRVTSGAVGELFF.

V is TRBV6-1 and J is TRBJ2-1; D not resolved. V gave up 8 bases and J gave up 0 bases, with 11 bases separating them. The V gene's germline CDR1 is MNHNS and CDR2 SASEGT. The CDR3 is 14 residues long. The DNA for the CDR3 is TGTGCCAGCGTGTGGGTTAGCTCCTACAATGAGCAGTTCTTC. The encoded protein is CASVWVSSYNEQFF.

The gene calls are TRBV9 and TRBJ1-1; D uncertain. The CDR3 extends over 14 amino acids. CDR1 and CDR2 from the germline V gene are SGDLS and YYNGEE. Between the trimmed V and J ends, which lost 0 bases and 3 bases, there was a span of 9 bases. DNA for the CDR3: TGTGCCAGCAGCGTAGAGGGTGACCACACTGAAGCTTTCTTT. It specifies CASSVEGDHTEAFF.

This clonotype was found many times. This rearrangement joins TRBV7-2 to TRBJ2-3; D possibly corresponds to TRBD2 (6 bases). V lost 0 bases to trimming and J lost 3 bases, with 13 bases between them. The CDR3 is 16 residues long. Germline lookup yields CDR1 SGHTA and CDR2 FQGNSA. CDR3 residues: CASSLAFGGATDTQYF. CDR3 DNA: TGTGCCAGCAGCTTAGCATTCGGCGGGGCAACAGATACGCAGTATTTT.

This clonotype was picked up many times. J is TRBJ2-1 and V is TRBV7-9, with D hard to call. Germline-derived CDR1 and CDR2 are SEHNR and FQNEAQ (reference sequence). The CDR3 consists of 16 residues. V was pared by 0 bases and J by 6 bases, with 15 bases between. The CDR3 DNA reads as TGTGCCAGCAGCTTAGCGTATGCAGGTGTGGGCAATGAGCAGTTCTTC. Amino acids: CASSLAYAGVGNEQFF. Using reference TRBV7-9 and TRBJ2-1 for the parts outside the CDR3, the full variable domain is DTGVSQNPRHKITKRGQNVTFRCDPISEHNRLYWYRQTLGQGPEFLTYFQNEAQLEKSRLLSDRFSAERPKGSFSTLEIQRTEQGDSAMYLCASSLAYAGVGNEQFFGPGTRLTVL.

This clonotype was observed a few times. V usage is TRBV6-5 and J usage is TRBJ1-2, with D hard to call. The CDR3 totals 14 residues. The V end lost 2 bases, the J end lost 8 bases, and 15 bases lay between the germline ends. Germline assignment: CDR1 MNHEY and CDR2 SVGAGI. The CDR3 DNA is TGTGCCAGCAGTTACGCTACGTTCCTCGGGGGCTACACCTTC. It translates to CASSYATFLGGYTF.

This chain connects TRBV24-1 to TRBJ2-1, with TRBD2 identical over 8 bases. V was pared by 5 bases and J by 0 bases, with 5 bases of the junction left unmatched. The CDR3 totals 16 residues. In germline, CDR1 is KGHDR, CDR2 SFDVKD. The chain's CDR3 is CATSVGGGSSYNEQFF. CDR3 nucleotide sequence: TGTGCCACCAGTGTCGGGGGGGGTAGCTCCTACAATGAGCAGTTCTTC.

This clonotype was detected a few times. The chain links TRBV18 to TRBJ2-7, with D perhaps matching TRBD1 or TRBD2 (5 bases each). CDR3 length: 13 residues. Germline CDR1 is KGHSH and CDR2 is LQKENI. V was pared by 8 bases and J by 0 bases, with 11 bases between. Written as DNA, the CDR3 is TGTGCCAGCCGAGGGGAGAGCTCCTACGAGCAGTACGTC. It yields the protein CASRGESSYEQYV.

V and J are TRBV6-2 or TRBV6-3 and TRBJ2-7; 8 nucleotides agree with TRBD2. With V trimmed by 2 bases and J by 2 bases, 17 bases remained unmatched. The CDR3 covers 19 residues. The germline CDR1 and CDR2 sequences are MNHEY and SVGEGT. The CDR3 nucleotides are TGTGCCAGCAGTTACGAGCGGGGGTCGAGATCTTCGTCTACCTACGAGCAGTACTTC. Translation: CASSYERGSRSSSTYEQYF.

This clonotype was recorded a few times. The chain carries TRBV7-2 and TRBJ1-1; D remains ambiguous. The V gene lost 5 bases and the J gene lost 0 bases, with 16 bases spanning the gap. This CDR3 has 16 residues. CDR1 is SGHTA and CDR2 is FQGNSA in the germline V gene. CDR3 bases: TGTGCCAGCAGCCCTGATCGGGGTTACATGAACACTGAAGCTTTCTTT. Amino acid sequence: CASSPDRGYMNTEAFF. The full variable domain, completed using reference TRBV7-2 and TRBJ1-1, is GAGVSQSPSNKVTEKGKDVELRCDPISGHTALYWYRQSLGQGLEFLIYFQGNSAPDKSGLPSDRFSAERTGGSVSTLTIQRTQQEDSAVYLCASSPDRGYMNTEAFFGQGTRLTVV.

The rearrangement uses TRBV6-1 and TRBJ2-1; maybe TRBD1 (5 bases). The CDR3 sequence is 15 residues long. Trimming took off 5 bases at V and 0 bases at J, with 11 bases between the two ends. Germline CDR1 and CDR2: MNHNS and SASEGT. The CDR3 sequence is CASSNRNPSYNEQFF. The CDR3 DNA is TGTGCCAGCAGTAACAGGAACCCCTCCTACAATGAGCAGTTCTTC.

V usage is TRBV7-9 and J usage is TRBJ1-1, with a weak D call TRBD1 (6 bases). CDR1 and CDR2 from the germline V gene are SEHNR and FQNEAQ (reference sequence). V shed 5 bases and J shed 3 bases, with 13 bases lying between them. This CDR3 has 14 residues. CDR3 protein: CASSAQGFHTEAFF. Here the CDR3 DNA reads TGTGCCAGCAGCGCCCAGGGGTTTCACACTGAAGCTTTCTTT.

The CDR3 sequence: CAIWDGGSYNEQFF. The DNA of the CDR3 is TGTGCCATCTGGGACGGGGGTTCCTACAATGAGCAGTTCTTC. The rearrangement uses TRBV12-3 or TRBV12-4 and TRBJ2-1, with a possible D match to TRBD2 (6 bases). Trimming shortened V by 10 bases and J by 1 base, and 14 bases separated the two germline ends. The CDR3 totals 14 residues.

This chain joins TRBV15 and TRBJ1-5; D ambiguous. This CDR3 contains 14 residues. Trimming took 1 base from V and 5 from J, leaving 9 bases between them. The germline V gene has CDR1 LNHNV and CDR2 YYDKDF (reference sequence). The CDR3 bases are TGTGCCACCAGCAGAGCAACTGGCTATCAGCCCCAGCATTTT. This gives the protein CATSRATGYQPQHF.

Points on this clonotype: A much larger clone lies a single base off, so this may be a read error. The chain joins TRBV7-9 to TRBJ2-1; either TRBD1 or TRBD2 may fit D (5 bases each). The CDR3 is made up of 16 amino acids. Trimming took off 5 bases at V and 6 bases at J, with 20 bases between the two ends. The germline V gene encodes CDR1 SEHNR and CDR2 FQNEAQ (reference sequence). Written as DNA, the CDR3 is TGTGCCAGCAGCGGAGGTGGCAGGGTAGTCGGCAATGAGCAGTTCTTC. This sequence encodes CASSGGGRVVGNEQFF.

The rearrangement uses TRBV10-3 and TRBJ2-1; 10 nucleotides align to TRBD1. Unmatched junction bases numbered 9, after V lost 4 bases and J lost 9 bases. Germline V gene lookup returns CDR1 ENHRY and CDR2 SYGVKD. The CDR3 is 15 residues long. This CDR3 reads CAISVTGQGVLEQFF. For the CDR3, the DNA is TGTGCCATCAGTGTCACAGGACAGGGGGTTCTTGAGCAGTTCTTC.